This entry is about one T cell receptor beta chain. No antigen is known for it. CDR1 is SGHRS, CDR2 YFSETQ, per germline. The CDR3 length is 14 residues. Trimming removed 0 bases at V and 5 bases at J, with 11 bases between. The source of the sample is a study of cytomegalovirus exposure and HLA in healthy donors. Broader study findings: Rare TCR sequences predominated, though certain public TCRs were found in many donors.

Assay used: immunoSEQ multiplex PCR; TCRdb lists only in-frame clones, some missing. The data hold 200,000 to 300,000 clones, with approximately 90% observed a single time. Material for sequencing was PBMCs. The J gene is TRBJ2-5, the V gene TRBV5-1; maybe TRBD2 (6 bases). This TCR came from a man in his late teens or twenties in good health and CMV-seronegative. The CDR3 is CASSLGGGQETQYF. CDR3 nucleotides: TGCGCCAGCAGCTTGGGAGGAGGGCAGGAGACCCAGTACTTC.